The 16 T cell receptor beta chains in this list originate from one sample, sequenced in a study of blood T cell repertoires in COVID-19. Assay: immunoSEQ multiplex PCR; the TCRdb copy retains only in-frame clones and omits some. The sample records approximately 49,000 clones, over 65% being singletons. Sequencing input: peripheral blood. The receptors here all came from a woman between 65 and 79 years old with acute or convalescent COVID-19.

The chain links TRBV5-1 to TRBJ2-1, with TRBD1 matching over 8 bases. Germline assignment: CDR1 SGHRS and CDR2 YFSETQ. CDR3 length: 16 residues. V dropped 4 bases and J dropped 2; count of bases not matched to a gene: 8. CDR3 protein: CASSPSGGEAYNEQFF. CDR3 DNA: TGCGCCAGCAGCCCATCAGGGGGCGAAGCCTACAATGAGCAGTTCTTC.

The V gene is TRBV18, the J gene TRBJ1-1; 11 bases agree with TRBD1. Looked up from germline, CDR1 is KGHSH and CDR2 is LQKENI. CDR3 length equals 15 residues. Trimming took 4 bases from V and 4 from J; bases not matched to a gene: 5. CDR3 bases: TGTGCCAGCTCACGGACAGGGGGCACGGGCACTGAAGCTTTCTTT. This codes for CASSRTGGTGTEAFF.

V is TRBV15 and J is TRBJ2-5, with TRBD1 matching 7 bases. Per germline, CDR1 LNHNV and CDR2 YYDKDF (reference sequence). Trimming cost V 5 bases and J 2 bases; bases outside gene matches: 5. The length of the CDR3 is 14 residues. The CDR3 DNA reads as TGTGCCACCAGCCCCGGGACAGCTCAAGAGACCCAGTACTTC. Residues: CATSPGTAQETQYF.

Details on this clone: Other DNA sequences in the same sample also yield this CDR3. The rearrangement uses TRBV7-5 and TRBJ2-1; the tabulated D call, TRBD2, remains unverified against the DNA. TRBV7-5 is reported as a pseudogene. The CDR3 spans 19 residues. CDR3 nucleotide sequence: TGTGTCAGAAGATCGAGAAAGCGGGAGGCCCAGAGCTCCTACAACGAGCAGTTCTTC. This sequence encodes CVRRSRKREAQSSYNEQFF.

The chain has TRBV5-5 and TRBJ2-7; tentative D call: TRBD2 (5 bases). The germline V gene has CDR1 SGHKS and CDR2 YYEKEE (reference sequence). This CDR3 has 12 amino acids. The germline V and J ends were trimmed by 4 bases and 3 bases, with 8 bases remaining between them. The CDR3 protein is CASSREDYEQYF. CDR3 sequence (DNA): TGTGCCAGCAGCCGGGAAGACTACGAGCAGTACTTC.

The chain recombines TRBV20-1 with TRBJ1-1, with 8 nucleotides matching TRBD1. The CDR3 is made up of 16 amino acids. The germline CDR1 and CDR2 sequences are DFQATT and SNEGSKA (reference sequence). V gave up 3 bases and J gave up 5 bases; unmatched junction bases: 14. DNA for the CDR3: TGCAGTGCTAGTCGAGAGGCAGGGGGCATGAGGACTGAAGCTTTCTTT. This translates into CSASREAGGMRTEAFF.

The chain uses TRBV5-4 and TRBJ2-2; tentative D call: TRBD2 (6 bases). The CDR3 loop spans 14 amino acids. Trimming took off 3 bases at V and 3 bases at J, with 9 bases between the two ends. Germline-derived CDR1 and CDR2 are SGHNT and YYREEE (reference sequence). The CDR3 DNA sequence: TGTGCCAGCAGCTCGGAGGGCTACACCGGGGAGCTGTTTTTT. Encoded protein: CASSSEGYTGELFF. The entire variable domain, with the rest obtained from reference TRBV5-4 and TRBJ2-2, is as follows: ETGVTQSPTHLIKTRGQQVTLRCSSQSGHNTVSWYQQALGQGPQFIFQYYREEENGRGNFPPRFSGLQFPNYSSELNVNALELDDSALYLCASSSEGYTGELFFGEGSRLTVL.

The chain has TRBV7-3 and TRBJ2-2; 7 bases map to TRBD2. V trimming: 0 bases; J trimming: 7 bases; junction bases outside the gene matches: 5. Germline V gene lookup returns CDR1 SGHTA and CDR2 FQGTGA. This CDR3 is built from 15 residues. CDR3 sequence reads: CASSLTGGRGGELFF. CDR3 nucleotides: TGTGCCAGCAGCTTAACAGGCGGGAGAGGCGGGGAGCTGTTTTTT.

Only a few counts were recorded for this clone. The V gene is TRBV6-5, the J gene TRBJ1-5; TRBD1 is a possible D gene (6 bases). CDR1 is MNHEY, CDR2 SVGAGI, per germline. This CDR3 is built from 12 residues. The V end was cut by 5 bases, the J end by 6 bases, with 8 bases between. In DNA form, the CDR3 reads TGTGCCAGCAGTCCACAGGGTCAGCCCCAGCATTTT. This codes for CASSPQGQPQHF.

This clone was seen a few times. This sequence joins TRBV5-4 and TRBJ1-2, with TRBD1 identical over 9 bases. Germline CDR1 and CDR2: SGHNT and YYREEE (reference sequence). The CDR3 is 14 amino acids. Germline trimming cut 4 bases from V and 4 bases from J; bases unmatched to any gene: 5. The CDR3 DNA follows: TGTGCCAGCAGCCTCGACAGGGGGGTCTATGGCTACACCTTC. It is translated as CASSLDRGVYGYTF.

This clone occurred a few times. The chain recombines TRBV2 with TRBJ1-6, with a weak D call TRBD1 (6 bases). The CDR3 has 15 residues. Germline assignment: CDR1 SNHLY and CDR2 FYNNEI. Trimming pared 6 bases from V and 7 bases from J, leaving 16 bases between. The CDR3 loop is CASSLAGTPNSPLHF. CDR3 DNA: TGTGCCAGCAGCCTTGCCGGGACACCAAATTCACCCCTCCACTTT.

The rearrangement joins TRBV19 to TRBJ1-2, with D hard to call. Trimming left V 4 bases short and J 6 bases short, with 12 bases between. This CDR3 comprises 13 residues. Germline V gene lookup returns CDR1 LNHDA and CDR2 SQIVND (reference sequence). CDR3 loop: CASSNPADNGYTF. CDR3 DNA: TGTGCCAGTAGTAATCCGGCGGATAATGGCTACACCTTC.

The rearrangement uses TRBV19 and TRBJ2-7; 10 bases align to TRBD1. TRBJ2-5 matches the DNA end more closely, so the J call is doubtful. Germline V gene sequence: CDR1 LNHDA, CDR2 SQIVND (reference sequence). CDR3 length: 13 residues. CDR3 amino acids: CASSIGDRGTQYF. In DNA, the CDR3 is TGTGCCAGTAGTATTGGGGACAGGGGGACCCAGTACTTC.

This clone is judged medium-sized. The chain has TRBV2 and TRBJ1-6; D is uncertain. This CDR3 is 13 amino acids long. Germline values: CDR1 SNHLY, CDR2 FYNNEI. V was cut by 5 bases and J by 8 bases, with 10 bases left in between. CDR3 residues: CASSQVADSPLHF. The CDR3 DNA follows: TGTGCCAGCAGTCAGGTCGCAGATTCACCCCTCCACTTT.

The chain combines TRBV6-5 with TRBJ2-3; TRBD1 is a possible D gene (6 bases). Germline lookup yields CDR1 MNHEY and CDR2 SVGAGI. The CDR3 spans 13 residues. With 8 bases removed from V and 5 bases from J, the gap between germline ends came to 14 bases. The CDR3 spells CASSKGDIDTQYF. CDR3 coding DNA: TGTGCCAGCTCTAAAGGGGACATAGATACGCAGTATTTT.

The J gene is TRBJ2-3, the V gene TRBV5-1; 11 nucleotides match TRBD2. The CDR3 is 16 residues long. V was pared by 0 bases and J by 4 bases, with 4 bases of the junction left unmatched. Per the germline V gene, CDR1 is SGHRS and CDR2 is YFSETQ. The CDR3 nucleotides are TGCGCCAGCAGCTTGGATATAGCGGGGGGGGCAGATACGCAGTATTTT. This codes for CASSLDIAGGADTQYF.